The entry below gives a single T cell receptor beta chain sequence along with its context. This sample is drawn from a study of cytomegalovirus exposure and HLA in healthy donors. Trimming took 0 bases from V and 7 from J; bases not matched to a gene: 6. The CDR3 runs to 16 residues. Germline V lookup: CDR1 SGHTA, CDR2 FQGNSA. The PCR was carried out with 60 Vbeta primers and 13 Jbeta primers. Repertoires were generated with immunoSEQ multiplex PCR, while TCRdb's copy carries only in-frame clones and drops some. The sample consists of about 160,000 clones, approximately 77% of them appearing once. This rearrangement joins TRBV7-2 to TRBJ1-2; 12 bases are a match to TRBD1. The sequence was obtained from a man aged 50 to 60 in good health and CMV-seropositive. Source material: PBMCs. The CDR3 DNA reads TGTGCCAGCAGCTTAGCGCGGGGACAGGGGGCGTCTGGCTACACCTTC. Translating it yields CASSLARGQGASGYTF.